This record looks at one TCR beta chain sequence and its context. The germline CDR1 and CDR2 sequences are MGHDK and SYGVNS. The V gene lost 4 bases and the J gene lost 4 bases, with 10 bases spanning the gap. The CDR3 extends over 13 amino acids. The source of the sample is a study of blood T cell repertoires in COVID-19. Study-wide background: Researchers got acute and convalescent COVID-19 samples from the United States, Italy and Spain. From T cells, B-cell-depleted T cells, or PBMCs came the material, which was cDNA or gDNA.

The authors' processing: The assay estimated nucleated cells by amplifying reference gene primers. TCRdb's copy holds only in-frame clones and misses some; the assay was immunoSEQ multiplex PCR. V and J calls and clone size are given by that table; D and trimming were obtained from the DNA. In the table there are around 160,000 clones, approximately 86% of which are singletons. Source material: peripheral blood. The clonotype comes from a woman aged 40 to 50 with active or convalescent COVID-19. This chain uses TRBV25-1 with TRBJ1-1; no clear D. The CDR3 spells CASSAYGITEAFF. In DNA form, the CDR3 reads TGTGCCAGCAGTGCCTACGGGATCACTGAAGCTTTCTTT.